Shown below are 20 T cell receptor beta chains from a single sample sequenced in a study of molecular identifiers for immune sequencing clone quantification. TCRdb re-called the PCR reads through MiXCR, storing one row per CDR3 protein. The sample has over 50,000 distinct CDR3 sequences; about a third are singletons. The sequenced sample was naive CD8+ T cells from blood, with Jurkat cell RNA spiked in. Subset reported: FACS-sorted CD8+CD4-CCR7+CD45RA+ naive T cells. The receptors come from a human donor in good health. Some libraries in this study had Jurkat cell RNA spiked in.

This clonotype has ten or more counts. The rearrangement uses TRBV12-3 or TRBV12-4 and TRBJ2-5; D is undetermined. The CDR3 extends over 14 amino acids. The ends were cut back, 3 bases at V and 2 bases at J, with 10 bases in the middle. CDR3 loop: CASSFVEEQETQYF. The CDR3 nucleotides are TGTGCCAGCAGTTTCGTTGAAGAGCAAGAGACCCAGTACTTC.

This clonotype was counted at least ten times. V usage is TRBV6-2 or TRBV6-3 and J usage is TRBJ1-1, with no clear D. V was shortened by 4 bases and J by 6 bases, with 27 bases between the two germline ends. Germline assignment: CDR1 MNHEY and CDR2 SVGEGT. CDR3 length equals 18 residues. The CDR3 region is CASSSITDLPPKPPEAFF. In DNA, the CDR3 is TGTGCCAGCAGTTCAATAACGGACCTGCCTCCGAAGCCTCCTGAAGCTTTCTTT.

For this clonotype: A much bigger clone sits one base away, suggesting this may be a read error. J is TRBJ2-5 and V is TRBV7-2; 7 bases align to TRBD2. Germline lookup yields CDR1 SGHTA and CDR2 FQGNSA. The CDR3 is 14 residues long. The CDR3 loop is CASSPVGGSETPYF. CDR3 coding DNA: TGTGCCAGCAGCCCCGTTGGCGGGAGTGAGACCCCGTACTTC.

This clonotype was counted a single time. A read error may be the cause here, since a much bigger clone is one base away. Since the CDR3 does not end with the conserved phenylalanine or tryptophan, this likely comes from a read error. The V and J genes are TRBV28 and TRBJ1-5, with D uncertain. CDR1 and CDR2 from the germline V gene are MDHEN and SYDVKM. This CDR3 is 13 amino acids long. Trimming pared 6 bases from V and 4 bases from J, leaving 10 bases between. The CDR3 spells CASSRDGNQPQHY. CDR3 sequence (DNA): TGTGCCAGCAGCCGTGACGGTAATCAGCCCCAGCATTAT.

This clonotype was seen many times. The chain employs TRBV25-1 and TRBJ2-3; 9 bases fit TRBD1. Looked up from germline, CDR1 is MGHDK and CDR2 is SYGVNS. The length of the CDR3 is 15 residues. Trimming removed 7 bases from V and 4 bases from J; junction bases left unmatched: 9. CDR3 DNA sequence: TGTGCCAGCACCGAAGGGACAGGGAGGGCAGATACGCAGTATTTT. Residues: CASTEGTGRADTQYF.

This chain uses TRBV6-5 with TRBJ2-7; D gene ambiguous. The V gene lost 4 bases and the J gene lost 9 bases, with 19 bases spanning the gap. Germline values: CDR1 MNHEY, CDR2 SVGAGI. CDR3 size: 14 residues. The CDR3 DNA sequence: TGTGCCAGCAGTTCGCTGGGATTGGGGTTGTGGCAGTACTTC. It translates to CASSSLGLGLWQYF.

This clonotype was recorded at least ten times. J is TRBJ2-5 and V is TRBV28, with TRBD1 identical over 7 bases. Germline assignment: CDR1 MDHEN and CDR2 SYDVKM. There are 14 residues in the CDR3. With 3 bases clipped from V and 1 base from J, the junction kept 2 bases outside the gene matches. CDR3 in DNA: TGTGCCAGCAGTTTCGGGACAGCCCAAGAGACCCAGTACTTC. It codes for CASSFGTAQETQYF.

Worth noting for this clonotype: The junction departs from germline at one end; a sequencing error may be responsible. The gene calls are TRBV4-3 and TRBJ1-5; the match to TRBD1 covers 7 bases. This CDR3 contains 15 residues. Germline CDR1 is LGHNA and CDR2 is YSLEER. CDR3 sequence (DNA): TGCGTCAGCAGCCAGGTACAGGGGCATAATCAGCCCCAGCATTTT. As protein: CVSSQVQGHNQPQHF.

This clonotype appeared once. Being one base from a much bigger clone, this may be a read error. The V and J genes are TRBV29-1 and TRBJ1-2; D gene ambiguous. The V end lost 5 bases, the J end lost 12 bases, and 13 bases lay between the germline ends. The CDR3 totals 10 residues. Germline assignment: CDR1 SQVTM and CDR2 ANQGSEA. The CDR3 sequence is CSVRYEGHTF. CDR3 in DNA: TGCAGCGTTAGATATGAGGGCCACACCTTC.

The V call is TRBV20-1, the J call TRBJ2-7; 10 positions agree with TRBD2. Germline V gives CDR1 DFQATT, CDR2 SNEGSKA (reference sequence). The CDR3 length is 15 residues. Trimming cost V 6 bases and J 6 bases; bases outside gene matches: 14. The CDR3 coding sequence is TGCAGTGCGCGCTGGGGAGCGGGAGGGCTCTGCGAGCAGTACTTC. Translated: CSARWGAGGLCEQYF.

This clonotype was detected a few times. This rearrangement joins TRBV12-3 or TRBV12-4 to TRBJ1-2; the D gene is possibly TRBD1 (6 bases). The V end was cut by 3 bases, the J end by 4 bases, with 15 bases between. The CDR3 is 15 residues long. In DNA form, the CDR3 reads TGTGCCAGCAGTTTGCCCAGGGGAGGGTTCTATGGCTACACCTTC. This gives the protein CASSLPRGGFYGYTF.

This clonotype showed up many times. This chain links TRBV28 with TRBJ1-5; D not certain. Trimming took off 3 bases at V and 2 bases at J, with 11 bases between the two ends. In germline, CDR1 is MDHEN, CDR2 SYDVKM. The CDR3 length is 15 residues. The CDR3 DNA reads TGTGCCAGCAGTTTTAGGGAGTTCGGCAATCAGCCCCAGCATTTT. Its protein is CASSFREFGNQPQHF.

This clonotype was seen more than once but under ten times. The V and J genes are TRBV12-3 or TRBV12-4 and TRBJ2-3; D perhaps matches TRBD2 (6 bases). This CDR3 contains 13 residues. Trimming shortened V by 6 bases and J by 4 bases, and 11 bases separated the two germline ends. The DNA of the CDR3 is TGTGCCAGCAGATCTAGCGTCCCAGATACGCAGTATTTT. Translation: CASRSSVPDTQYF.

The rearrangement joins TRBV11-3 to TRBJ2-3; 9 positions match TRBD1. Germline loops: CDR1 SGHNT, CDR2 YENEEA. The CDR3 spans 16 residues. J gave up 2 bases and V 5 bases, and 8 bases lay outside the gene matches. The CDR3 sequence: CASSHRGTGYTDTQYF. CDR3 DNA: TGTGCCAGCAGCCACCGCGGGACAGGGTACACAGATACGCAGTATTTT.

This clonotype has more than one count but fewer than ten. V usage is TRBV27 and J usage is TRBJ1-4, with a weak D call TRBD1 (5 bases). The V end was cut by 2 bases, the J end by 8 bases, with 15 bases between. The germline CDR1 and CDR2 sequences are MNHEY and SMNVEV (reference sequence). The CDR3 is made up of 15 amino acids. CDR3 sequence: CASSLVAGGYEKLFF. In DNA form, the CDR3 reads TGTGCCAGCAGTTTAGTTGCGGGGGGGTACGAAAAACTGTTTTTT.

V is TRBV4-3 and J is TRBJ2-7, with D unresolved. The ends were cut back, 1 base at V and 4 bases at J, with 14 bases in the middle. The CDR3 totals 15 residues. Germline V gene data show CDR1 as LGHNA and CDR2 as YSLEER. CDR3 bases: TGCGCCAGCAGCCAAGCTAAAGGACCAAGATACGAGCAGTACTTC. This encodes CASSQAKGPRYEQYF.

For this clonotype: The CDR3 does not end in the conserved phenylalanine or tryptophan, so this is likely a read error. J is TRBJ1-2 and V is TRBV29-1; D unresolved. Trimming left V 4 bases short and J 0 bases short, with 9 bases between. CDR3 length: 13 amino acids. Germline loops: CDR1 SQVTM, CDR2 ANQGSEA. CDR3 in DNA: TGCAGCGTTGCCCCCAGGACTAACTATGGCTACACCCTC. Residues: CSVAPRTNYGYTL.

A note on this clonotype: An end of the junction does not agree with germline; a read error may underlie this. The chain combines TRBV9 with TRBJ2-7; TRBD2 aligns across 9 bases. The germline gives CDR1 SGDLS, CDR2 YYNGEE. This CDR3 spans 14 amino acids. In nucleotides, the CDR3 is TGTGCCTGCAGCGTAGGCGGGAGGGTCTACGAGCAGTACTTC. Translated, it gives CACSVGGRVYEQYF.

The V call is TRBV12-3 or TRBV12-4, the J call TRBJ1-5; D is ambiguous. Trimming cost V 2 bases and J 0 bases, with 5 bases left between them. The CDR3 is made up of 14 amino acids. In DNA form, the CDR3 reads TGTGCCAGCAGTTTAATCGATAGCAATCAGCCCCAGCATTTT. Translating gives CASSLIDSNQPQHF.

This clonotype showed up many times. This sequence joins TRBV4-3 and TRBJ1-2, with 7 nucleotides matching TRBD1. V gave up 6 bases and J gave up 0 bases; unmatched junction bases: 10. Germline CDR1 and CDR2: LGHNA and YSLEER. This CDR3 spans 16 amino acids. This CDR3 reads CASRQDRTDTNYGYTF. CDR3 DNA: TGCGCCAGCAGACAGGACAGGACCGATACTAACTATGGCTACACCTTC.